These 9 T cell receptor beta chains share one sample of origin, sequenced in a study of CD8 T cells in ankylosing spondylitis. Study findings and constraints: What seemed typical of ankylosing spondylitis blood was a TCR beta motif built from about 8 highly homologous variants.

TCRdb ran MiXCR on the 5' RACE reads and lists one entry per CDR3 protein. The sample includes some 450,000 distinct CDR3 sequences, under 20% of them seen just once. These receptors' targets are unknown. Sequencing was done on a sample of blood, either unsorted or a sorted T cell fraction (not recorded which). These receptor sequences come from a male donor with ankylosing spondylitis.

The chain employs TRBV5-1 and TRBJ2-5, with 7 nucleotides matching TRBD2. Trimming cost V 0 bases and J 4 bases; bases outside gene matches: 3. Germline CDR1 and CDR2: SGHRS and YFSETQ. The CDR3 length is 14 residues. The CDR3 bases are TGCGCCAGCAGCTTGGCGGGGGAGGGAGAGACCCAGTACTTC. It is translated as CASSLAGEGETQYF.

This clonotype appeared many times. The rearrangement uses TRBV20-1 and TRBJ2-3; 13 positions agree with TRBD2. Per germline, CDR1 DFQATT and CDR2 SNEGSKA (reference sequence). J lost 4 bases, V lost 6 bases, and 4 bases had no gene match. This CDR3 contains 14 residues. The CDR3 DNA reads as TGCAGTGCCACGACTAGCGGGAGGTCAGATACGCAGTATTTT. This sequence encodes CSATTSGRSDTQYF.

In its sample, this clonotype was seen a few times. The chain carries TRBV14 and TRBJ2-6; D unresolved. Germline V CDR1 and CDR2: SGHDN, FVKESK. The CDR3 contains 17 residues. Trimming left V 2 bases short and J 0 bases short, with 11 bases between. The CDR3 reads CASSQHLEFSGANVLTF. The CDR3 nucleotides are TGTGCCAGCAGCCAACACCTGGAGTTCTCTGGGGCCAACGTCCTGACTTTC.

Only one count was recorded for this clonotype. The CDR3 loop is CASSQQGEVAEAFF. The CDR3, as DNA: TGCGCCAGCAGCCAACAGGGGGAGGTCGCTGAAGCTTTCTTT. The J gene is TRBJ1-1, the V gene TRBV5-1, with TRBD1 matching 8 bases. CDR3 length: 14 residues. Germline CDR1 SGHRS, CDR2 YFSETQ. Trimming took 4 bases from V and 6 from J; bases not matched to a gene: 8.

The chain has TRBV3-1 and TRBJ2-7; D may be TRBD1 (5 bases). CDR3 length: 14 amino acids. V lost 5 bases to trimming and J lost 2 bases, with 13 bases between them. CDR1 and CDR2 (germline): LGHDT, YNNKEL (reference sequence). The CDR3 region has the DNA TGTGCCAGCAGCGGAGACAGATCCCCCTACGAGCAGTACTTC. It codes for CASSGDRSPYEQYF.

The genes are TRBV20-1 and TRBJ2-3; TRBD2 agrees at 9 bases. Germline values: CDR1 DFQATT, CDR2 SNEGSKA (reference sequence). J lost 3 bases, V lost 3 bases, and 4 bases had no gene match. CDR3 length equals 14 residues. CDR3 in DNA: TGCAGTGCTAGCATAGCGGGAGTTACAGATACGCAGTATTTT. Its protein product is CSASIAGVTDTQYF.

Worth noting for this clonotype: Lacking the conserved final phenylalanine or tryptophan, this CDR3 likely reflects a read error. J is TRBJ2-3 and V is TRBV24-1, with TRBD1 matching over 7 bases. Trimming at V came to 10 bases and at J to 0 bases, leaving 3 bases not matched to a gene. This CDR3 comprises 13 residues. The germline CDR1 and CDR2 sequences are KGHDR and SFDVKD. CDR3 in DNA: TGTGCCACTCAGGACAGGAGCACAGATACGCAGTATATT. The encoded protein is CATQDRSTDTQYI.

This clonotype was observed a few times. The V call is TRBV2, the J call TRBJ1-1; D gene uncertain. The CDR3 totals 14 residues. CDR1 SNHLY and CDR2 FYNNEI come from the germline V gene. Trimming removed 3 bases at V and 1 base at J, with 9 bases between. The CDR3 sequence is CASSDVRTNTEAFF. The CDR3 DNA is TGTGCCAGCAGTGACGTACGTACGAACACTGAAGCTTTCTTT.

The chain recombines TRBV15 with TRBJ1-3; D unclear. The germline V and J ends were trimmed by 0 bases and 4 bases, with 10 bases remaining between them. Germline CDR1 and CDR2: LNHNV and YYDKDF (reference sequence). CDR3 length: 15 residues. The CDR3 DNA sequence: TGTGCCACCAGCAGAGATATAACCAGCGGAAACACCATATATTTT. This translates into CATSRDITSGNTIYF.